The 32 T cell receptor beta chains in this list originate from one sample, sequenced in a study of cytomegalovirus exposure and HLA in healthy donors. Primers included in the PCR were 60 Vbeta and 13 Jbeta primers. Only in-frame clones appear in the TCRdb table, and some are missing; sequencing was by immunoSEQ multiplex PCR. The profile covers roughly 100,000 clones, with roughly 80% appearing a single time and roughly 2% taken by the ten largest. The sequencing sample was made of PBMCs. The receptors were sampled from a man aged 35 to 55 in good health and CMV-seronegative.

In DNA form, the CDR3 reads TGTGCCAGCAGTGGCTGGAGGCCCCCTCAGCAGTTCTTC. Its protein product is CASSGWRPPQQFF. The chain recombines TRBV28 with TRBJ2-1; D possibly corresponds to TRBD2 (5 bases). The CDR3 contains 13 residues. Germline assignment: CDR1 MDHEN and CDR2 SYDVKM. The ends were cut back, 5 bases at V and 11 bases at J, with 16 bases in the middle.

This clone has a single count. V usage is TRBV10-3 and J usage is TRBJ1-3; a possible D gene is TRBD1 (5 bases). CDR1 and CDR2 (germline): ENHRY, SYGVKD. V lost 9 bases and J lost 1, with 13 bases in between. This CDR3 is built from 14 residues. The CDR3 bases are TGTGCCATAGAACGTAAGGGGTCTGGAAACACCATATATTTT. It encodes CAIERKGSGNTIYF.

The rearrangement links TRBV6-5 to TRBJ2-1; D unclear. Germline V gene sequence: CDR1 MNHEY, CDR2 SVGAGI. The CDR3 sequence is 13 residues long. Trimming removed 0 bases from V and 6 bases from J, with 6 bases in between. The CDR3 is CASSYSTSNEQFF. The CDR3 DNA follows: TGTGCCAGCAGTTACTCGACATCCAATGAGCAGTTCTTC.

The rearrangement joins TRBV7-2 to TRBJ2-3, with 10 bases matching TRBD2. Germline values: CDR1 SGHTA, CDR2 FQGNSA. The CDR3 extends over 17 amino acids. The V and J ends lost 7 bases and 7 bases, in that order; junction bases with no gene match: 17. The CDR3: CASIPKQLAGRGNTQYF. The CDR3, as DNA: TGTGCCAGCATCCCCAAACAACTAGCGGGGAGGGGGAATACGCAGTATTTT.

V usage is TRBV7-3 and J usage is TRBJ2-1; D ambiguous. The ends were cut back, 6 bases at V and 8 bases at J, with 8 bases in the middle. The CDR3 consists of 11 residues. Germline V lookup: CDR1 SGHTA, CDR2 FQGTGA. The CDR3 DNA sequence: TGTGCCAGCAGGTCCTCCGATGAGCAGTTCTTC. This translates into CASRSSDEQFF.

The chain links TRBV29-1 to TRBJ2-4; 8 nucleotides agree with TRBD2. Germline V gene data show CDR1 as SQVTM and CDR2 as ANQGSEA. The CDR3 runs to 14 residues. V lost 4 bases and J lost 0; bases outside the gene matches: 2. Here the CDR3 reads CSVAGGLAKNIQYF. CDR3 DNA: TGCAGCGTTGCGGGGGGGCTAGCCAAAAACATTCAGTACTTC. The complete variable domain, with remaining parts taken from reference TRBV29-1 and TRBJ2-4, reads SAVISQKPSRDICQRGTSLTIQCQVDSQVTMMFWYRQQPGQSLTLIATANQGSEATYESGFVIDKFPISRPNLTFSTLTVSNMSPEDSSIYLCSVAGGLAKNIQYFGAGTRLSVL.

This chain links TRBV7-8 with TRBJ2-1; D is unresolved. V was pared by 5 bases and J by 3 bases, with 11 bases between. The CDR3 is made up of 14 amino acids. CDR1 and CDR2 from the germline V gene are SGHVS and FQNEAQ. The CDR3 DNA follows: TGTGCCAGCAGCCCAAGCCCACGCTACAATGAGCAGTTCTTC. Translation gives CASSPSPRYNEQFF.

The rearrangement uses TRBV29-1 and TRBJ1-2; D possibly corresponds to TRBD1 (6 bases). V dropped 7 bases and J dropped 2 bases, with 8 bases sitting between them. Germline V gives CDR1 SQVTM, CDR2 ANQGSEA. CDR3 length: 11 amino acids. The CDR3 sequence: CSAGQNYGYTF. The DNA of the CDR3 is TGCAGCGCTGGACAGAACTATGGCTACACCTTC.

The V and J genes are TRBV5-1 and TRBJ2-2; D may be TRBD1 (5 bases). The CDR3 runs 15 residues. V gave up 4 bases and J gave up 3 bases, with 13 bases separating them. Germline V CDR1 and CDR2: SGHRS, YFSETQ. This CDR3 is CASSPLDRDTGELFF. CDR3 sequence (DNA): TGCGCCAGCAGCCCACTCGACAGAGACACCGGGGAGCTGTTTTTT.

CDR3 sequence reads: CASSAQGGELFF. CDR3 DNA sequence: TGTGCCAGCAGCGCCCAGGGCGGGGAGCTGTTTTTT. The V call is TRBV9, the J call TRBJ2-2; D might be TRBD1 (5 bases). Looked up from germline, CDR1 is SGDLS and CDR2 is YYNGEE. V shed 3 bases and J shed 7 bases, with 7 bases lying between them. The length of the CDR3 is 12 residues.

V gene TRBV11-3 combines with J gene TRBJ2-2; perhaps TRBD1 as D (5 bases). The CDR3 runs 14 residues. V dropped 2 bases and J dropped 4 bases, with 8 bases sitting between them. The germline gives CDR1 SGHNT, CDR2 YENEEA. The CDR3 sequence: CASSLSRATGELFF. The DNA for the CDR3 is TGTGCCAGCAGCTTATCCAGGGCCACCGGGGAGCTGTTTTTT.

V and J are TRBV11-2 and TRBJ2-3; 9 bases map to TRBD2. The CDR3 length is 15 residues. Unmatched junction bases numbered 4, after V lost 3 bases and J lost 3 bases. Germline CDR1 SGHAT, CDR2 FQNNGV. The CDR3 DNA sequence: TGTGCCAGCAGCTTGCGGGGGGGGCTTACAGATACGCAGTATTTT. Amino acids: CASSLRGGLTDTQYF.

This chain joins TRBV7-9 and TRBJ1-2; D unclear. The CDR3 has 15 amino acids. Germline CDR1 and CDR2: SEHNR and FQNEAQ (reference sequence). The germline V and J ends were trimmed by 5 bases and 2 bases, with 15 bases remaining between them. CDR3 sequence: CASSPPVTPNYGYTF. The CDR3 region has the DNA TGTGCCAGCAGCCCGCCGGTGACACCAAACTATGGCTACACCTTC.

The chain couples TRBV29-1 to TRBJ2-7; 7 nucleotides line up with TRBD1. V trimming: 7 bases; J trimming: 3 bases; junction bases outside the gene matches: 9. CDR3 length: 13 amino acids. Germline V gene lookup returns CDR1 SQVTM and CDR2 ANQGSEA. The CDR3 reads CSASGTEDYEQYF. The DNA for the CDR3 is TGCAGCGCTTCGGGGACAGAAGACTACGAGCAGTACTTC.

The rearrangement uses TRBV28 and TRBJ1-2; D gene ambiguous. From germline, CDR1 is MDHEN and CDR2 SYDVKM. The CDR3 sequence is 11 residues long. Deletions cut 4 bases from V and 3 bases from J, with 3 bases between. The CDR3 reads CASSSDYGYTF. The DNA for the CDR3 is TGTGCCAGCAGTTCGGACTATGGCTACACCTTC.

The V and J genes are TRBV6-1 and TRBJ1-4, with 7 bases identical to TRBD1. V lost 4 bases to trimming and J lost 5 bases; unmatched junction nucleotides: 7. This CDR3 contains 15 residues. Germline V lookup: CDR1 MNHNS, CDR2 SASEGT. Here the CDR3 DNA reads TGTGCCAGCAGTGTATCAGCAGGGGGGAATGAAAAACTGTTTTTT. It codes for CASSVSAGGNEKLFF.

The chain joins TRBV28 to TRBJ1-4; TRBD1 might be the D (6 bases). Per the germline V gene, CDR1 is MDHEN and CDR2 is SYDVKM. This CDR3 contains 17 residues. Deletions cut 2 bases from V and 9 bases from J, with 22 bases between. The CDR3 spells CASSLSGKGGRSKKLFF. CDR3 nucleotides: TGTGCCAGCAGTTTAAGTGGAAAAGGGGGAAGGAGTAAAAAACTGTTTTTT.

The J gene is TRBJ2-5, the V gene TRBV6-1, with unresolved D. Trimming took off 6 bases at V and 5 bases at J, with 13 bases between the two ends. This CDR3 is 13 amino acids long. Germline CDR1 MNHNS, CDR2 SASEGT. The CDR3 spells CASRTLLRETQYF. In nucleotides, the CDR3 is TGTGCCAGCAGGACCCTTTTGCGGGAGACCCAGTACTTC.

This clone was observed a few times. The chain couples TRBV2 to TRBJ2-7; TRBD1 agrees at 9 bases. The CDR3 covers 14 residues. The germline V gene has CDR1 SNHLY and CDR2 FYNNEI. The V segment lost 7 bases and the J segment 3 bases; nucleotides outside the gene matches: 7. In DNA, the CDR3 is TGTGCCAGCAACTCCGGGACAGGGTTCTACGAGCAGTACTTC. Translating gives CASNSGTGFYEQYF. The variable domain in full, completed from reference TRBV2 and TRBJ2-7, reads EPEVTQTPSHQVTQMGQEVILRCVPISNHLYFYWYRQILGQKVEFLVSFYNNEISEKSEIFDDQFSVERPDGSNFTLKIRSTKLEDSAMYFCASNSGTGFYEQYFGPGTRLTVT.

V usage is TRBV5-4 and J usage is TRBJ1-2; maybe TRBD1 (5 bases). V was trimmed by 1 base and J by 3 bases, leaving 7 bases between them. The CDR3 runs 13 residues. CDR1 SGHNT and CDR2 YYREEE come from the germline V gene (reference sequence). CDR3 sequence (DNA): TGTGCCAGCAGCTTGCAGGGTTACTATGGCTACACCTTC. It encodes CASSLQGYYGYTF.

V is TRBV7-9 and J is TRBJ2-2, with a tentative D call TRBD2 (5 bases). Trimming removed 1 base at V and 2 bases at J, with 20 bases between. Germline V gives CDR1 SEHNR, CDR2 FQNEAQ (reference sequence). CDR3 length: 19 amino acids. The CDR3 region is CASSLVPQWSGRNTGELFF. The CDR3 DNA reads TGTGCCAGCAGCTTAGTACCCCAATGGAGCGGACGTAACACCGGGGAGCTGTTTTTT. Combining the CDR3 with reference TRBV7-9 and TRBJ2-2 gives the whole variable domain DTGVSQNPRHKITKRGQNVTFRCDPISEHNRLYWYRQTLGQGPEFLTYFQNEAQLEKSRLLSDRFSAERPKGSFSTLEIQRTEQGDSAMYLCASSLVPQWSGRNTGELFFGEGSRLTVL.

The rearrangement links TRBV7-7 to TRBJ2-3; 13 bases are a match to TRBD2. Germline CDR1 reads SSHAT; CDR2 reads FNYEAQ (reference sequence). With V trimmed by 4 bases and J by 2 bases, 3 bases remained unmatched. The CDR3 loop spans 16 amino acids. CDR3 in DNA: TGTGCCAGCAGCTCAGGACTAGCGGGAGCCACAGATACGCAGTATTTT. This codes for CASSSGLAGATDTQYF.

The V and J genes are TRBV6-4 and TRBJ2-1; the match to TRBD2 covers 9 bases. V shed 6 bases, J shed 3 bases, and the junction held 6 bases outside the gene matches. This CDR3 is built from 15 residues. Germline CDR1 and CDR2: MRHNA and SNTAGT. The CDR3 is CASSPVAGDYNEQFF. DNA for the CDR3: TGTGCCAGCAGCCCTGTAGCGGGGGACTACAATGAGCAGTTCTTC.

This chain connects TRBV4-1 to TRBJ2-4, with D perhaps TRBD1 (5 bases). The CDR3 covers 14 residues. V was cut by 1 base and J by 8 bases, with 12 bases left in between. CDR1 and CDR2 from the germline V gene are MGHRA and YSYEKL. The CDR3 DNA is TGCGCCAGCAGCCAAGGGACCGAAGGGGACATTCAGTACTTC. This translates into CASSQGTEGDIQYF.

The V call is TRBV5-6, the J call TRBJ1-2; 10 nucleotides align to TRBD1. The J segment lost 4 bases and the V segment lost 5 bases, leaving 5 bases of the junction unmatched. This CDR3 has 14 amino acids. Germline V gene sequence: CDR1 SGHDT, CDR2 YYEEEE. CDR3 DNA sequence: TGTGCCAGCAGGAGGGACAGGGGTGGCTATGGCTACACCTTC. It translates to CASRRDRGGYGYTF.

This rearrangement joins TRBV7-9 to TRBJ2-7; D ambiguous. The V gene's germline CDR1 is SEHNR and CDR2 FQNEAQ (reference sequence). Trimming cost V 7 bases and J 5 bases, with 18 bases left between them. The CDR3 contains 14 residues. The CDR3 DNA follows: TGTGCCAGCAACCCCCTAGGTGCTCCCCACGAGCAGTACTTC. Translated: CASNPLGAPHEQYF.

The genes are TRBV9 and TRBJ1-3; D may be TRBD1 (6 bases). The CDR3 is 15 amino acids. The ends were cut back, 4 bases at V and 0 bases at J, with 11 bases in the middle. Per germline, CDR1 SGDLS and CDR2 YYNGEE. This chain's CDR3 is CASSTRTASGNTIYF. CDR3 DNA: TGTGCCAGCAGCACACGGACAGCCTCTGGAAACACCATATATTTT.

The chain couples TRBV7-8 to TRBJ2-5; a weak D match, TRBD1 (5 bases). Gene TRBJ2-7 matches the end of the DNA better, so the J call may be wrong. CDR1 and CDR2 (germline): SGHVS, FQNEAQ. This CDR3 has 17 residues. The CDR3, as DNA: TGTGCCAGCAGCTCATATACAGCACAGGTGGGCTCCTACGAGCAGTACTTC. It encodes CASSSYTAQVGSYEQYF.

The V gene is TRBV9, the J gene TRBJ2-1; D not certain. The CDR3 totals 14 residues. With 0 bases removed from V and 5 bases from J, the gap between germline ends came to 9 bases. The V gene's germline CDR1 is SGDLS and CDR2 YYNGEE. The CDR3 region has the DNA TGTGCCAGCAGCGTAGCTTGGGCAGACAATGAGCAGTTCTTC. It encodes CASSVAWADNEQFF.

V and J are TRBV30 and TRBJ1-2; no firm D call. Deletions cut 5 bases from V and 2 bases from J, with 12 bases between. The germline V gene encodes CDR1 GTSNPN and CDR2 SVGIG (reference sequence). The CDR3 loop spans 13 amino acids. CDR3 region: CAWFFPGNYGYTF. The CDR3 DNA reads TGTGCCTGGTTTTTTCCAGGAAACTATGGCTACACCTTC.

This rearrangement joins TRBV2 to TRBJ2-7; 14 bases are shared with TRBD2. This CDR3 comprises 14 residues. Looked up from germline, CDR1 is SNHLY and CDR2 is FYNNEI. J lost 6 bases, V lost 6 bases, and 4 bases had no gene match. DNA for the CDR3: TGTGCCAGCAGCCCCGGGACTAGCGGGAGCGAGCAGTACTTC. Translated, it gives CASSPGTSGSEQYF.

This clone was seen more than once but under ten times. The genes are TRBV7-2 and TRBJ2-7, with TRBD2 matching 7 bases. The CDR3 runs to 15 residues. Germline CDR1 reads SGHTA; CDR2 reads FQGNSA. With V trimmed by 1 base and J by 1 base, 4 bases remained unmatched. The CDR3 reads CASSLGRGRSYEQYF. The CDR3 nucleotides are TGTGCCAGCAGCTTAGGGCGGGGGAGATCCTACGAGCAGTACTTC.